Sequencing of this T cell receptor (beta chain) was carried out in a study of long-term antiretroviral therapy in people with HIV. Germline lookup yields CDR1 PRHDT and CDR2 FYEKMQ (reference sequence). The CDR3 extends over 14 amino acids. V was trimmed by 0 bases and J by 4 bases, leaving 7 bases between them. Prior to DNA extraction, the samples held about 1-11 million cryopreserved PBMC. About this clone itself: Its antigen remains unknown.

At survey level, the immunoSEQ assay was run in its v3.0 version. The assay was immunoSEQ multiplex PCR, and TCRdb's table has in-frame clones only and misses some. The data contain about 30,000 clones, around 92% of them seen just once; the ten biggest clones take up about 3%. Study conclusions and caveats: Repertoires looked antigen-experienced, with only a slight naive shift after ART.

The TCR was taken from a man in his forties or fifties with HIV. V gene TRBV13 combines with J gene TRBJ1-3; D gene ambiguous. The material was unsorted PBMCs, obtained just over 7.2 years after starting antiretroviral therapy. The CDR3 DNA follows: TGTGCCAGCAGCTTAGGGGGCGGAGGAAACACCATATATTTT. Translating gives CASSLGGGGNTIYF.